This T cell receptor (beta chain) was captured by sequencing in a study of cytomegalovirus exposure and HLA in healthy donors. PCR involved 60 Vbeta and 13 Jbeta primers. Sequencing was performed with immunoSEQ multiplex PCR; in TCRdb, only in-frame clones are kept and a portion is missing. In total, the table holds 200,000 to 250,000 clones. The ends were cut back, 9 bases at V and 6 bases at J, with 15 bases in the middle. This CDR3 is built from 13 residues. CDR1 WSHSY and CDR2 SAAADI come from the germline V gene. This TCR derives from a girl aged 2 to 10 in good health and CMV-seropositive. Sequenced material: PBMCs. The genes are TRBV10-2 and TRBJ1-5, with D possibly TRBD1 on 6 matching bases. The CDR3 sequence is CASKDSWGQPQHF. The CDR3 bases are TGCGCCAGTAAGGACAGCTGGGGTCAGCCCCAGCATTTT.